This is a list of T cell receptor beta chains from one sample in a study of cytomegalovirus exposure and HLA in healthy donors. Clones were read by immunoSEQ multiplex PCR, and TCRdb kept only the in-frame ones, dropping some. The data show more than 80,000 clones, 65% to 75% seen once. Sequenced material: PBMCs. Every receptor here comes from a woman between 65 and 79 years old in good health and CMV-seropositive. CDR3s include the opening cysteine and the closing phenylalanine or tryptophan. Each record gives: V gene, D gene, J gene, clone size, CDR3 DNA, CDR3 protein. A D gene is named only where the DNA matches it firmly. Clone size appears in some rows only: once, few, many, or a class for an expanded clone.

v_call: TRBV18
d_call: TRBD1
j_call: TRBJ2-7
clone_size: -
cdr3_nt: TGTGCCAGCTCACCGCCAGGACAGGGGGAGCGCGAGCAGTACTTC
cdr3_aa: CASSPPGQGEREQYF

v_call: TRBV6-1
d_call: -
j_call: TRBJ2-1
clone_size: -
cdr3_nt: TGTGCCAGCACTTTCCACAGCAACAATGAGCAGTTCTTC
cdr3_aa: CASTFHSNNEQFF

v_call: TRBV28
d_call: -
j_call: TRBJ2-7
clone_size: -
cdr3_nt: TGTGCCAGCAGCACCCGGGACATCTCGAACTTC
cdr3_aa: CASSTRDISNF

v_call: TRBV5-1
d_call: -
j_call: TRBJ2-5
clone_size: -
cdr3_nt: TGCGCCAGCAGGAGGGGGGAGGGCGAGACCCAGTACTTC
cdr3_aa: CASRRGEGETQYF

v_call: TRBV4-1
d_call: -
j_call: TRBJ1-1
clone_size: few
cdr3_nt: TGTGCCAGCAGCCAAACCACAGGACTGAACACTGAAGCTTTCTTT
cdr3_aa: CASSQTTGLNTEAFF

v_call: TRBV6-5
d_call: TRBD1
j_call: TRBJ1-4
clone_size: -
cdr3_nt: TGTGCCAGCACCCCCGGGACAGGGCAAGGAAAACTGTTTTTT
cdr3_aa: CASTPGTGQGKLFF

v_call: TRBV2
d_call: -
j_call: TRBJ2-2
clone_size: few
cdr3_nt: TGTGCCAGCATACAGGACCTCCGCGTCGGGGAGCTGTTTTTT
cdr3_aa: CASIQDLRVGELFF

v_call: TRBV5-4
d_call: TRBD1
j_call: TRBJ1-4
clone_size: -
cdr3_nt: TGTGCCAGCAGCTTGGGAGACAGGGGTGAAAAACTGTTTTTT
cdr3_aa: CASSLGDRGEKLFF

v_call: TRBV27
d_call: TRBD1
j_call: TRBJ1-2
clone_size: -
cdr3_nt: TGTGCCAGCAGTAAACAGGGGTCCTCCTATGGCTACACCTTC
cdr3_aa: CASSKQGSSYGYTF

v_call: TRBV14
d_call: -
j_call: TRBJ2-3
clone_size: -
cdr3_nt: TGTGCCAGCAGCCTACTGGTCGGGGTTCCGCCGCAGTATTTT
cdr3_aa: CASSLLVGVPPQYF

v_call: TRBV18
d_call: TRBD1
j_call: TRBJ1-5
clone_size: -
cdr3_nt: TGTGCCAGCTCACCGGAGGGACAGGCGAGCAATCAGCCCCAGCATTTT
cdr3_aa: CASSPEGQASNQPQHF

v_call: TRBV21-1
d_call: -
j_call: TRBJ1-5
clone_size: once
cdr3_nt: TGTGCCAGCAGCTCCAACAGGGGTGATAGCAATCAGCCCCAGCATTTT
cdr3_aa: CASSSNRGDSNQPQHF

v_call: TRBV5-4
d_call: TRBD1
j_call: TRBJ1-2
clone_size: once
cdr3_nt: TGTGCCAGCAGCTTGAGGGGGCGCTTACCCACAGGCTATGGCTACACCTTC
cdr3_aa: CASSLRGRLPTGYGYTF

v_call: TRBV2
d_call: -
j_call: TRBJ1-2
clone_size: -
cdr3_nt: TGTGCCAGCATTTCAAATCAGAGGGGCTACACCTTC
cdr3_aa: CASISNQRGYTF

v_call: TRBV9
d_call: TRBD2
j_call: TRBJ2-2
clone_size: -
cdr3_nt: TGTGCCAGCAGCGTTGGCTGGACTAGCAACACCGGGGAGCTGTTTTTT
cdr3_aa: CASSVGWTSNTGELFF

v_call: TRBV4-3
d_call: TRBD1
j_call: TRBJ1-2
clone_size: few
cdr3_nt: TGCGCCAGCAGCCAACCGGGACAGCGACCGGCGCATGCTTTC
cdr3_aa: CASSQPGQRPAHAF

v_call: TRBV7-2
d_call: -
j_call: TRBJ2-3
clone_size: -
cdr3_nt: TGTGCCAGCAGCTACAGGGAAACAGATACGCAGTATTTT
cdr3_aa: CASSYRETDTQYF

v_call: TRBV29-1
d_call: TRBD2
j_call: TRBJ2-5
clone_size: few
cdr3_nt: TGCAGCGTTGAACGGCTTAGCGGGAGAGGAGAGACCCAGTACTTC
cdr3_aa: CSVERLSGRGETQYF

v_call: TRBV7-9
d_call: TRBD1
j_call: TRBJ2-5
clone_size: -
cdr3_nt: TGTTCCAGCAGCGCACAGGGGGTAAGGGAGACCCAGTACTTC
cdr3_aa: CSSSAQGVRETQYF

v_call: TRBV2
d_call: -
j_call: TRBJ2-5
clone_size: -
cdr3_nt: TGTGCCAGCAGGTTGTCCCCGTACGGCCAAGAGACCCAGTACTTC
cdr3_aa: CASRLSPYGQETQYF

v_call: TRBV28
d_call: -
j_call: TRBJ2-1
clone_size: -
cdr3_nt: TGTGCCAGCGGCACAGGTCGTACCTACAATGAGCAGTTCTTC
cdr3_aa: CASGTGRTYNEQFF

v_call: TRBV4-2
d_call: TRBD1
j_call: TRBJ1-5
clone_size: once
cdr3_nt: TGTGCCAGCAGCCAAGATAGGACAGGGGGTGATCAGCCCCAGCATTTT
cdr3_aa: CASSQDRTGGDQPQHF

v_call: TRBV12-2
d_call: -
j_call: TRBJ2-3
clone_size: few
cdr3_nt: TGTGCAAGTCGCTTAACTAGACTAGCGGGGTGCACAGATACGCAGTATTTT
cdr3_aa: CASRLTRLAGCTDTQYF

v_call: TRBV5-1
d_call: -
j_call: TRBJ2-6
clone_size: -
cdr3_nt: TGCGCCAGCAGCTTGGCGTCAGGGGCTGGGGCCAACGTCCTGACTTTC
cdr3_aa: CASSLASGAGANVLTF

v_call: TRBV18
d_call: -
j_call: TRBJ2-1
clone_size: -
cdr3_nt: TGTGCCAGCTCACAAGTGCAGGTCAATGAGCAGTTCTTC
cdr3_aa: CASSQVQVNEQFF

v_call: TRBV18
d_call: -
j_call: TRBJ2-4
clone_size: -
cdr3_nt: TGTGCCAGCTCCTTGGCTCAGGGCAAAAACATTCAGTACTTC
cdr3_aa: CASSLAQGKNIQYF

v_call: TRBV11-2
d_call: TRBD1
j_call: TRBJ2-5
clone_size: few
cdr3_nt: TGTGCCAGCAGCCCCAGACAGGGTCCGGAACAAGAGACCCAGTACTTC
cdr3_aa: CASSPRQGPEQETQYF

v_call: TRBV6-5
d_call: TRBD1
j_call: TRBJ2-1
clone_size: once
cdr3_nt: TGTGCCAGCAGTTACGGACAGGGAAACAATGAGCAGTTCTTC
cdr3_aa: CASSYGQGNNEQFF

v_call: TRBV5-1
d_call: TRBD1
j_call: TRBJ2-7
clone_size: -
cdr3_nt: TGCGCCAGCAGCTTGGCTCTAACCGGGACAGGGGGCTTATACGAGCAGTACTTC
cdr3_aa: CASSLALTGTGGLYEQYF

v_call: TRBV18
d_call: TRBD2
j_call: TRBJ2-7
clone_size: -
cdr3_nt: TGTGCCAGCTCACCAACTAGCGGGACCAACCACGAGCAGTACTTC
cdr3_aa: CASSPTSGTNHEQYF

v_call: TRBV6-5
d_call: -
j_call: TRBJ1-1
clone_size: -
cdr3_nt: TGTGCCAGCAGCCCTTACAGGGAGAACACTGAAGCTTTCTTT
cdr3_aa: CASSPYRENTEAFF

v_call: TRBV28
d_call: TRBD1
j_call: TRBJ1-4
clone_size: -
cdr3_nt: TGTGCCAGCAGTCTTATCCAGGGGGCCTCTTCAACTAATGAAAAACTGTTTTTT
cdr3_aa: CASSLIQGASSTNEKLFF

v_call: TRBV15
d_call: TRBD2
j_call: TRBJ2-3
clone_size: -
cdr3_nt: TGTGCCACCAGCATCAGAGCGGGAGCCACAGATACGCAGTATTTT
cdr3_aa: CATSIRAGATDTQYF

v_call: TRBV30
d_call: TRBD1
j_call: TRBJ2-5
clone_size: -
cdr3_nt: TGTGCCTGGAGACAAAGGGGACAGCAAGAGACCCAGTACTTC
cdr3_aa: CAWRQRGQQETQYF

v_call: TRBV7-2
d_call: -
j_call: TRBJ1-4
clone_size: -
cdr3_nt: TGTGCCAGCAGCTTAGAATCGGGATTCAATGAAAAACTGTTTTTT
cdr3_aa: CASSLESGFNEKLFF